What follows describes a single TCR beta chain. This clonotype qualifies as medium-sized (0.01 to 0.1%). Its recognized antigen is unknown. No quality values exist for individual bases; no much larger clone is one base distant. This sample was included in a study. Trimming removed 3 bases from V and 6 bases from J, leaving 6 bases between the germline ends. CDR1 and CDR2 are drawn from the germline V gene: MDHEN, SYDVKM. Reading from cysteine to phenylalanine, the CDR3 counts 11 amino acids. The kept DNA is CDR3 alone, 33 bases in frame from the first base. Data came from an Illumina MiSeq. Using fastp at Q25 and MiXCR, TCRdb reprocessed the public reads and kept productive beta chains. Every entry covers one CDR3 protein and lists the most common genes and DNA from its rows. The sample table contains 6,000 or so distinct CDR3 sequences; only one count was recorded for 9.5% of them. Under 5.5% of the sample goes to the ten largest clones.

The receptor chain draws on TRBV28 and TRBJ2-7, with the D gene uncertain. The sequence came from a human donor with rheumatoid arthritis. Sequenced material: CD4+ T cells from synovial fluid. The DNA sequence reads TGTGCCAGCAGTTTCCTGGGCGAGCAGTACTTC. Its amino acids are CASSFLGEQYF.